Detailed here is one T cell receptor beta chain. Germline CDR1 is MNHEY and CDR2 is SVGAGI. There are 13 residues in the CDR3. V gave up 2 bases and J gave up 5 bases; unmatched junction bases: 2. Measured with immunoSEQ multiplex PCR; TCRdb has only the in-frame clones, and not every one. Here the sample spans tens of thousands of clones, about 97% being singletons. The sample is drawn from a study of technical replicates of blood from a handful of donors. The sequence came from a human donor in good health. The chain is built from TRBV6-5 and TRBJ2-5; 7 nucleotides match TRBD1. The source material was T cells isolated from PBMCs. The CDR3 region is CASSYDREETQYF. The CDR3 coding sequence is TGTGCCAGCAGTTACGACAGGGAGGAGACCCAGTACTTC.